The 10 T cell receptor beta chains in this list originate from one sample, sequenced in a study of T cell responses to AZD1222 COVID-19 vaccine. TCRdb keeps only in-frame clones here, not all; method: immunoSEQ multiplex PCR. The sample carries about 72,000 clones, more than 75% recorded once. The sample here was peripheral blood, taken on day 0 of AZD1222 vaccination. Source of these receptors: an adult in good health.

This CDR3 is CASSLKTNTEAFF. Here the CDR3 DNA reads TGTGCCAGCAGCTTAAAGACGAACACTGAAGCTTTCTTT. The chain is built from TRBV7-3 and TRBJ1-1; no reliable D call. The V end was cut by 1 base, the J end by 1 base, with 4 bases between. Germline V gene lookup returns CDR1 SGHTA and CDR2 FQGTGA. The CDR3 has 13 amino acids.

This sequence joins TRBV11-2 and TRBJ2-3; D might be TRBD1 (6 bases). This CDR3 region has 14 residues. Trimming shortened V by 5 bases and J by 3 bases, and 12 bases separated the two germline ends. Germline loops: CDR1 SGHAT, CDR2 FQNNGV. CDR3 coding DNA: TGTGCCAGCAGCAGAGACAGGCTAACAGATACGCAGTATTTT. It yields the protein CASSRDRLTDTQYF.

The chain uses TRBV7-3 and TRBJ2-3; 9 nucleotides agree with TRBD2. CDR1 is SGHTA and CDR2 is FQGTGA in the germline V gene. The V and J ends lost 3 bases and 4 bases, in that order; junction bases with no gene match: 2. The CDR3 loop spans 14 amino acids. CDR3 in amino acids: CASSLGLAADTQYF. Here the CDR3 DNA reads TGTGCCAGCAGCTTGGGACTAGCCGCAGATACGCAGTATTTT.

This chain links TRBV12-3 or TRBV12-4 with TRBJ2-5; TRBD1 is a possible D gene (6 bases). This CDR3 spans 12 amino acids. Trimming removed 5 bases from V and 5 bases from J, with 9 bases in between. CDR3 sequence: CASSTQGETQYF. CDR3 coding DNA: TGTGCCAGCAGTACCCAGGGGGAGACCCAGTACTTC.

The J gene is TRBJ2-2, the V gene TRBV29-1; D not certain. The V and J ends lost 4 bases and 1 base respectively, with 4 bases between them. CDR3 size: 12 residues. Germline V gene lookup returns CDR1 SQVTM and CDR2 ANQGSEA. This chain's CDR3 is CSVGGNTGELFF. The DNA of the CDR3 is TGCAGCGTTGGAGGGAACACCGGGGAGCTGTTTTTT.

The gene calls are TRBV6-6 and TRBJ2-3; D call uncertain. The CDR3 consists of 13 residues. The germline V and J ends were trimmed by 0 bases and 6 bases, with 7 bases remaining between them. The germline gives CDR1 MNHNY, CDR2 SVGAGI (reference sequence). As DNA, the CDR3 is TGTGCCAGCAGTTACTCCCCTAGGGATACGCAGTATTTT. It encodes CASSYSPRDTQYF.

The V and J genes are TRBV7-9 and TRBJ1-3, with D uncertain. The V and J ends lost 5 bases and 0 bases respectively, with 14 bases between them. The CDR3 totals 16 residues. Per the germline V gene, CDR1 is SEHNR and CDR2 is FQNEAQ (reference sequence). DNA of the CDR3: TGTGCCAGCAGCCGGGAAAGGGCCATCTCTGGAAACACCATATATTTT. Translating it yields CASSRERAISGNTIYF.

CDR3 loop: CATAWGGGVEQYF. For the CDR3, the DNA is TGTGCCACGGCATGGGGTGGGGGTGTCGAGCAGTACTTC. The chain couples TRBV11-2 to TRBJ2-7; D might be TRBD1 or TRBD2, each matching 5 bases. The CDR3 is 13 amino acids. The germline V gene has CDR1 SGHAT and CDR2 FQNNGV. Trimming left V 10 bases short and J 6 bases short, with 19 bases between.

The rearrangement uses TRBV2 and TRBJ2-3; TRBD1 agrees at 8 bases. Per the germline V gene, CDR1 is SNHLY and CDR2 is FYNNEI. The CDR3 totals 13 residues. V gave up 7 bases and J gave up 2 bases; unmatched junction bases: 2. CDR3 sequence (DNA): TGTGCCAGCAAGCAGGGGGCCACAGATACGCAGTATTTT. Its protein is CASKQGATDTQYF.

This chain links TRBV2 with TRBJ1-4; D remains unclear. The CDR3 sequence is 13 residues long. Germline V lookup: CDR1 SNHLY, CDR2 FYNNEI. Deletions cut 7 bases from V and 1 base from J, with 7 bases between. The CDR3 DNA is TGTGCCAGCAAATGGGAAACTAATGAAAAACTGTTTTTT. Its protein is CASKWETNEKLFF.